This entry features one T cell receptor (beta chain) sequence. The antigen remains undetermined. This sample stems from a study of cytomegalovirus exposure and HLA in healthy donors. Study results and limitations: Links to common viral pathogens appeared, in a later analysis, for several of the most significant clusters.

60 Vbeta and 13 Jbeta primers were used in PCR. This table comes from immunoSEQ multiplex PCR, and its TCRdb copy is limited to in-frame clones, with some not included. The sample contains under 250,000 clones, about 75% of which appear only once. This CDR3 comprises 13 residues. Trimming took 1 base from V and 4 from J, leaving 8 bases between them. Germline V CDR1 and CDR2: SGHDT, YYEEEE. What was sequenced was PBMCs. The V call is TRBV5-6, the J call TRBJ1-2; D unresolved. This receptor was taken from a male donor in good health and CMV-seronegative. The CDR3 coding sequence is TGTGCCAGCAGCTTGTGGACTTCCTATGGCTACACCTTC. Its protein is CASSLWTSYGYTF.